This TCR beta chain is drawn from a study of tumor-infiltrating lymphocytes in primary liver carcinoma. From approximately 500 ng total RNA, TCR beta cDNA was generated with a primer in the constant region. Amplification in three nested multiplex PCR rounds with slightly modified ARM-PCR gave rise to TCR beta libraries. A C-beta reverse primer and TRBV1-TRBV30 forward primers served in each of the first two PCR rounds, at about 10 cycles apiece. TCRdb re-called the multiplex PCR reads through MiXCR, storing one row per CDR3 protein. The profile shows about 110,000 distinct CDR3 sequences, around two thirds of them singletons. V was pared by 4 bases and J by 9 bases, with 12 bases between. The length of the CDR3 is 12 residues. CDR1 and CDR2 (germline): MNHEY, SVGEGT. Many counts were recorded for this clonotype. DNA and RNA were both co-extracted from around 20-30 mg of bulk tissue that had not been sorted.

The TCR originated in a woman in her fifties or sixties with primary liver carcinoma and hepatitis B virus infection. The sequenced sample consisted of liver tumor tissue from sampling region 1. Described subset: tumor region T1, superior pole. This sequence joins TRBV6-2 or TRBV6-3 and TRBJ1-1; D uncertain. The DNA of the CDR3 is TGTGCCAGCAGTTTACGGAGAGGAAAAGCTTTCTTT. It encodes CASSLRRGKAFF.